This T cell receptor (beta chain) was recovered during a study of T cell responses to AZD1222 COVID-19 vaccine. V lost 4 bases and J 3 bases, leaving 16 bases between the germline ends. Germline V gives CDR1 SNHLY, CDR2 FYNNEI. The CDR3 extends over 16 amino acids. The assay was immunoSEQ multiplex PCR, and TCRdb's table has in-frame clones only and misses some. The table records some 99,000 clones, 84% of them present only once. Study outcomes and limitations: Baseline seropositivity occurred in only a handful of AZD1222 recipients.

Comments on this clone: The target antigen is unknown.

The input for sequencing was peripheral blood, taken 28 days after the second AZD1222 dose. The TCR originated in an adult who received the AZD1222 COVID-19 vaccine. The J gene is TRBJ1-5, the V gene TRBV2; D remains unclear. CDR3 nucleotide sequence: TGTGCCAGCAGTGGTAGCGGGCGGCCTATCAATCAGCCCCAGCATTTT. Encoded protein: CASSGSGRPINQPQHF. The whole variable domain, remainder taken from reference TRBV2 and TRBJ1-5, is EPEVTQTPSHQVTQMGQEVILRCVPISNHLYFYWYRQILGQKVEFLVSFYNNEISEKSEIFDDQFSVERPDGSNFTLKIRSTKLEDSAMYFCASSGSGRPINQPQHFGDGTRLSIL.